Listed here are 20 T cell receptor beta chains from one sample, sequenced in a study of T cell responses to AZD1222 COVID-19 vaccine. Method: immunoSEQ multiplex PCR; TCRdb's copy keeps in-frame clones and lacks some. The sample shows fewer than 150,000 clones, about nine tenths of them seen only once. The material sequenced was peripheral blood, taken on day 0 of AZD1222 vaccination. The receptors were sampled from an adult in good health.

The J gene is TRBJ1-1, the V gene TRBV5-1, with D unresolved. Per the germline V gene, CDR1 is SGHRS and CDR2 is YFSETQ. V lost 0 bases and J 7 bases, leaving 7 bases between the germline ends. The length of the CDR3 is 12 residues. CDR3 nucleotides: TGCGCCAGCAGCTTGGTGGCCGGTGAAGCTTTCTTT. Amino acid sequence: CASSLVAGEAFF.

The chain carries TRBV5-4 and TRBJ2-1, with TRBD1 as a possible D gene (8 bases). V lost 5 bases and J 0 bases, leaving 15 bases between the germline ends. The CDR3 is 16 residues long. Germline V gene lookup returns CDR1 SGHNT and CDR2 YYREEE (reference sequence). The CDR3 bases are TGTGCCAGCAGAGGGAGGGACAGGAGCTCCTACAATGAGCAGTTCTTC. This sequence encodes CASRGRDRSSYNEQFF.

The V call is TRBV14, the J call TRBJ2-1; D ambiguous. The ends were cut back, 4 bases at V and 6 bases at J, with 16 bases in the middle. The CDR3 is 15 residues long. Germline-derived CDR1 and CDR2 are SGHDN and FVKESK. The CDR3 DNA follows: TGTGCCAGCAGCCCGCTGGTCTTCTCCGGCAATGAGCAGTTCTTC. This gives the protein CASSPLVFSGNEQFF. Variable domain in full (rest from reference TRBV14 and TRBJ2-1): EAGVTQFPSHSVIEKGQTVTLRCDPISGHDNLYWYRRVMGKEIKFLLHFVKESKQDESGMPNNRFLAERTGGTYSTLKVQPAELEDSGVYFCASSPLVFSGNEQFFGPGTRLTVL.

The chain recombines TRBV9 with TRBJ2-7; 10 bases map to TRBD2. V lost 0 bases, J lost 6 bases, and 9 bases stayed unmatched. Germline CDR1 and CDR2: SGDLS and YYNGEE. This CDR3 is 16 amino acids long. The CDR3 spells CASSVGSGGAVFEQYF. CDR3 DNA sequence: TGTGCCAGCAGCGTAGGGAGCGGGGGGGCGGTATTCGAGCAGTACTTC.

J is TRBJ2-3 and V is TRBV6-2 or TRBV6-3; D ambiguous. The CDR3 is made up of 18 amino acids. Germline V gene lookup returns CDR1 MNHEY and CDR2 SVGEGT. V lost 0 bases, J lost 4 bases, and 20 bases lay in between. CDR3 region: CASSYSRFPPPNADTQYF. CDR3 nucleotide sequence: TGTGCCAGCAGTTACTCGCGCTTTCCTCCCCCAAACGCAGATACGCAGTATTTT.

The J gene is TRBJ2-7, the V gene TRBV2; 8 nucleotides line up with TRBD1. Germline V lookup: CDR1 SNHLY, CDR2 FYNNEI. This CDR3 has 14 residues. V lost 6 bases to trimming and J lost 0 bases; unmatched junction nucleotides: 4. The CDR3 sequence: CASRVDRASYEQYF. The CDR3 region has the DNA TGTGCCAGCAGAGTGGACAGGGCCTCCTACGAGCAGTACTTC.

The CDR3 DNA sequence: TGTGCCAGCAGCAGAAGGGGGCTAGTTGTTGTAGCTTTCTTT. This gives the protein CASSRRGLVVVAFF. The V and J genes are TRBV21-1 and TRBJ1-1; TRBD1, the table's D call, was not compared with the DNA. TRBV21-1 is listed as a pseudogene. The CDR3 is made up of 14 amino acids.

V gene TRBV6-6 combines with J gene TRBJ1-1; D unclear. Between the trimmed V and J ends, which lost 7 bases and 6 bases, there was a span of 12 bases. The CDR3 covers 12 residues. Germline loops: CDR1 MNHNY, CDR2 SVGAGI (reference sequence). The CDR3 loop is CASTDTASEAFF. The CDR3 coding sequence is TGTGCCAGCACCGATACAGCGTCTGAAGCTTTCTTT.

The J gene is TRBJ1-5, the V gene TRBV5-6; maybe TRBD1 (5 bases). The CDR3 consists of 15 residues. Germline CDR1 SGHDT, CDR2 YYEEEE. V shed 3 bases and J shed 9 bases, with 19 bases lying between them. The CDR3 DNA is TGTGCCAGCAGCTCTGGTCCGGGGACCCAATCGCCCCAGCATTTT. This translates into CASSSGPGTQSPQHF.

The V and J genes are TRBV21-1 and TRBJ1-2; whether TRBD1, the table's D call, matches the DNA was not checked. TRBV21-1 represents a pseudogene. The CDR3 is 21 amino acids. The CDR3 is CASILAGQGSRLGKKSYGYTF. The CDR3 region has the DNA TGTGCCAGCATCCTCGCGGGACAGGGGTCCCGCCTGGGAAAAAAAAGCTATGGCTACACCTTC.

The chain couples TRBV12-3 or TRBV12-4 to TRBJ1-2, with D unresolved. With 3 bases removed from V and 8 bases from J, the gap between germline ends came to 10 bases. The CDR3 consists of 12 residues. CDR3 sequence: CASSFPGSGYTF. The CDR3 bases are TGTGCCAGCAGTTTCCCGGGCTCCGGCTACACCTTC.

The J gene is TRBJ1-4, the V gene TRBV19; 8 bases match TRBD1. Trimming cost V 5 bases and J 5 bases; bases outside gene matches: 16. The CDR3 length is 18 residues. Germline-derived CDR1 and CDR2 are LNHDA and SQIVND (reference sequence). In nucleotides, the CDR3 is TGTGCCAGTAGTTCCCCGAACAGTGGACAGGGAGGGAATGAAAAACTGTTTTTT. It yields the protein CASSSPNSGQGGNEKLFF.

This chain joins TRBV5-1 and TRBJ1-6, with a tentative D call TRBD1 (5 bases). Per the germline V gene, CDR1 is SGHRS and CDR2 is YFSETQ. CDR3 length: 16 amino acids. The V end lost 0 bases, the J end lost 8 bases, and 15 bases lay between the germline ends. The CDR3 loop reads CASSLGAGRADSPLHF. In nucleotides, the CDR3 is TGCGCCAGCAGCTTGGGAGCGGGCAGGGCGGATTCACCCCTCCACTTT.

The V and J genes are TRBV4-3 and TRBJ2-5; D may match TRBD1 or TRBD2 (7 bases each). The CDR3 is made up of 16 amino acids. The germline CDR1 and CDR2 sequences are LGHNA and YSLEER. V was shortened by 0 bases and J by 4 bases, with 15 bases between the two germline ends. CDR3 DNA sequence: TGCGCCAGCAGCCAAGATAGCAGGGGGAGGGGAGAGACCCAGTACTTC. Translated, it gives CASSQDSRGRGETQYF.

V and J are TRBV29-1 and TRBJ2-7, with D possibly being TRBD2 (6 bases). CDR3 length: 14 residues. V lost 2 bases and J 2 bases, leaving 13 bases between the germline ends. Germline V gene lookup returns CDR1 SQVTM and CDR2 ANQGSEA. DNA for the CDR3: TGCAGCGTTGAAAAGGGATCGGGAGCCTACGAGCAGTACTTC. Residues: CSVEKGSGAYEQYF.

The rearrangement joins TRBV5-1 to TRBJ2-5, with D possibly TRBD1 on 6 matching bases. Germline V gene data show CDR1 as SGHRS and CDR2 as YFSETQ. V lost 3 bases to trimming and J lost 4 bases, with 16 bases between them. This CDR3 is 15 amino acids long. This CDR3 is CASSYTGTPSETQYF. Written as DNA, the CDR3 is TGCGCCAGCAGCTACACAGGGACGCCTTCAGAGACCCAGTACTTC.

This clone has a single count. The chain is built from TRBV6-6 and TRBJ1-6; TRBD1 is a possible D gene (6 bases). Germline CDR1 reads MNHNY; CDR2 reads SVGAGI (reference sequence). V was shortened by 5 bases and J by 3 bases, with 11 bases between the two germline ends. This CDR3 is built from 15 residues. Written as DNA, the CDR3 is TGTGCCAGCAGTCCCAGGGGAAGCTATAATTCACCCCTCCACTTT. Its translation: CASSPRGSYNSPLHF.

The chain employs TRBV10-2 and TRBJ2-5; 8 bases align to TRBD1. The CDR3 sequence is 16 residues long. Losses at the gene ends were 3 bases for V and 5 bases for J; bases not matched to a gene: 11. Germline V gene lookup returns CDR1 WSHSY and CDR2 SAAADI. The CDR3 region has the DNA TGCGCCAGCAGTGAAGCGGACAGGGCGATCGCGGAGACCCAGTACTTC. Translation gives CASSEADRAIAETQYF.

The chain couples TRBV2 to TRBJ1-3; D not resolved. CDR3 size: 14 residues. V lost 6 bases to trimming and J lost 1 base, with 10 bases between them. CDR1 and CDR2 (germline): SNHLY, FYNNEI. CDR3 bases: TGTGCCAGCAGGGAAAGGTGGTCTGGAAACACCATATATTTT. Translated: CASRERWSGNTIYF. Drawing the rest from reference TRBV2 and TRBJ1-3, the complete variable domain is EPEVTQTPSHQVTQMGQEVILRCVPISNHLYFYWYRQILGQKVEFLVSFYNNEISEKSEIFDDQFSVERPDGSNFTLKIRSTKLEDSAMYFCASRERWSGNTIYFGEGSWLTVV.

This clone was seen a handful of times. The chain carries TRBV28 and TRBJ2-5; D unresolved. The CDR3 contains 10 residues. Per germline, CDR1 MDHEN and CDR2 SYDVKM. Trimming took off 7 bases at V and 3 bases at J, with 3 bases between the two ends. The CDR3 DNA is TGTGCCAGCAAAAAAGAGACCCAGTACTTC. It encodes CASKKETQYF.